This passage covers 28 T cell receptor beta chains from one sample sequenced in a study of blood T cell repertoires in COVID-19. Libraries were prepared by immunoSEQ multiplex PCR; TCRdb keeps only in-frame clonotypes and omits some of them. This sample yields over 450,000 clones, of which roughly nine tenths are seen a single time; roughly 0.92% belongs to the top ten. Sequenced: peripheral blood. These TCRs come from a man younger than 30 with COVID-19, enrolled during active disease.

This chain uses TRBV4-1 with TRBJ1-5; D not resolved. The CDR3 runs 15 residues. The V end lost 1 base, the J end lost 4 bases, and 11 bases lay between the germline ends. Germline CDR1 and CDR2: MGHRA and YSYEKL. The CDR3 nucleotides are TGCGCCAGCAGCCAAGTGACCGCCGGGAATCAGCCCCAGCATTTT. It translates to CASSQVTAGNQPQHF.

The table lists this clone with a count of one. The chain recombines TRBV6-5 with TRBJ2-3, with D maybe TRBD1 (6 bases). Deletions cut 3 bases from V and 4 bases from J, with 8 bases between. In germline, CDR1 is MNHEY, CDR2 SVGAGI. This CDR3 is 13 amino acids long. The CDR3 bases are TGTGCCAGCAGTTATAACAGGGCAGATACGCAGTATTTT. This gives the protein CASSYNRADTQYF.

V usage is TRBV7-9 and J usage is TRBJ1-5; D possibly corresponds to TRBD1 (5 bases). The germline V gene has CDR1 SEHNR and CDR2 FQNEAQ (reference sequence). V was clipped by 5 bases and J by 9 bases, with 17 bases between them. The CDR3 is made up of 14 amino acids. The CDR3 DNA reads as TGTGCCAGCAGCCCACCCGGACACCTTGGGCCCCAGCATTTT. Encoded protein: CASSPPGHLGPQHF. Full variable domain (missing parts from reference TRBV7-9 and TRBJ1-5): DTGVSQNPRHKITKRGQNVTFRCDPISEHNRLYWYRQTLGQGPEFLTYFQNEAQLEKSRLLSDRFSAERPKGSFSTLEIQRTEQGDSAMYLCASSPPGHLGPQHFGDGTRLSIL.

The chain has TRBV9 and TRBJ1-3, with a tentative D call TRBD1 (6 bases). Germline loops: CDR1 SGDLS, CDR2 YYNGEE. The CDR3 sequence is 16 residues long. V dropped 2 bases and J dropped 1 base, with 13 bases sitting between them. This CDR3 is CASSVGGRLSGNTIYF. The CDR3 DNA follows: TGTGCCAGCAGCGTGGGGGGGCGGCTTTCTGGAAACACCATATATTTT.

The chain's CDR3 is CASSQGGLSGANVLTF. The CDR3 bases are TGCGCCAGCAGCCAAGGGGGCTTATCTGGGGCCAACGTCCTGACTTTC. This sequence joins TRBV5-1 and TRBJ2-6; 7 bases are shared with TRBD1. With 4 bases clipped from V and 1 base from J, the junction kept 5 bases outside the gene matches. This CDR3 has 16 amino acids. Germline V lookup: CDR1 SGHRS, CDR2 YFSETQ.

The gene calls are TRBV12-3 or TRBV12-4 and TRBJ1-5, with D hard to call. Trimming took 3 bases from V and 7 from J, leaving 10 bases between them. CDR3 size: 13 residues. The CDR3 DNA reads as TGTGCCAGCAGTTTTGGCCCCAAACAGCCCCAGCATTTT. Amino acids: CASSFGPKQPQHF.

The V call is TRBV9, the J call TRBJ2-1, with 11 positions matching TRBD2. J lost 2 bases, V lost 0 bases, and 7 bases had no gene match. Per germline, CDR1 SGDLS and CDR2 YYNGEE. The CDR3 spans 18 residues. CDR3 in amino acids: CASSVGLAGRRTYNEQFF. The CDR3 DNA follows: TGTGCCAGCAGCGTAGGACTAGCGGGAAGACGCACCTACAATGAGCAGTTCTTC.

The chain is built from TRBV5-1 and TRBJ2-7, with a tentative D call TRBD1 (6 bases). Germline assignment: CDR1 SGHRS and CDR2 YFSETQ. The CDR3 covers 14 residues. The germline V and J ends were trimmed by 2 bases and 1 base, with 10 bases remaining between them. CDR3 nucleotides: TGCGCCAGCAGCTTCGGACAGAGTTCCTACGAGCAGTACTTC. It codes for CASSFGQSSYEQYF.

J is TRBJ2-1 and V is TRBV24-1, with TRBD1 matching 9 bases. The CDR3 is 15 residues long. V shed 4 bases, J shed 7 bases, and the junction held 7 bases outside the gene matches. Germline-derived CDR1 and CDR2 are KGHDR and SFDVKD. CDR3 in amino acids: CATSEPGQGTNEQFF. The CDR3 DNA sequence: TGTGCCACCAGTGAGCCCGGACAGGGGACGAATGAGCAGTTCTTC.

The chain links TRBV6-5 to TRBJ1-5; a weak D match, TRBD1 (6 bases). Germline CDR1 and CDR2: MNHEY and SVGAGI. With 6 bases removed from V and 5 bases from J, the gap between germline ends came to 17 bases. CDR3 length equals 15 residues. CDR3 sequence: CASRVRTALHQPQHF. Written as DNA, the CDR3 is TGTGCCAGCAGGGTGAGGACAGCTCTCCATCAGCCCCAGCATTTT.

In its sample, this clone was seen once. The genes are TRBV21-1 and TRBJ1-1. TRBV21-1 is given as a pseudogene. The CDR3 extends over 17 amino acids. The CDR3 nucleotides read TGTGCCAGCAGCAAAGAAGCGGGGGGCTCAATGAACACTGAAGCTTTCTTT. Amino acids: CASSKEAGGSMNTEAFF.

The rearrangement links TRBV2 to TRBJ1-4; possible D gene TRBD1, 6 bases. Trimming left V 4 bases short and J 13 bases short, with 13 bases between. Germline V lookup: CDR1 SNHLY, CDR2 FYNNEI. The CDR3 is 12 residues long. Here the CDR3 reads CASSGLTGRLFF. DNA of the CDR3: TGTGCCAGCAGTGGCTTGACAGGCCGACTGTTTTTT.

The chain has TRBV15 and TRBJ2-3; D might be TRBD1 (7 bases). Germline assignment: CDR1 LNHNV and CDR2 YYDKDF (reference sequence). Trimming stripped 1 base from V and 3 bases from J, with 11 bases between. This CDR3 region has 15 residues. The CDR3 nucleotides read TGTGCCACCAGCAGAGGGGCAGGGGGGACAGATACGCAGTATTTT. It yields the protein CATSRGAGGTDTQYF.

J is TRBJ2-1 and V is TRBV30; D is uncertain. This CDR3 region has 15 residues. Germline lookup yields CDR1 GTSNPN and CDR2 SVGIG (reference sequence). Trimming removed 1 base at V and 12 bases at J, with 22 bases between. CDR3 region: CAWSAPTRSRIGQFF. DNA for the CDR3: TGTGCCTGGAGTGCCCCAACCCGCTCTAGAATTGGGCAGTTCTTC.

The rearrangement uses TRBV12-3 or TRBV12-4 and TRBJ1-2, with D unclear. CDR3 size: 13 residues. Trimming removed 3 bases from V and 0 bases from J, with 5 bases in between. CDR3 loop: CASSFPANYGYTF. CDR3 bases: TGTGCCAGCAGTTTCCCCGCTAACTATGGCTACACCTTC.

In this sample, this clone turned up a few times. The J gene is TRBJ1-2, the V gene TRBV5-1, with 8 bases lining up with TRBD1. The CDR3 runs to 17 residues. The germline CDR1 and CDR2 sequences are SGHRS and YFSETQ. V was clipped by 4 bases and J by 3 bases; unmatched bases: 14. The CDR3 is CASSLQGAVRLDYGYTF. CDR3 coding DNA: TGCGCCAGCAGCCTCCAGGGGGCAGTGCGCCTTGACTATGGCTACACCTTC.

The rearrangement uses TRBV6-1 and TRBJ1-1; 7 positions agree with TRBD1. The CDR3 totals 16 residues. CDR1 is MNHNS and CDR2 is SASEGT in the germline V gene. J was trimmed by 0 bases and V by 2 bases; bases with no gene match: 6. The CDR3 spells CASSERDRVMNTEAFF. CDR3 DNA sequence: TGTGCCAGCAGTGAAAGAGACAGGGTGATGAACACTGAAGCTTTCTTT.

The chain has TRBV24-1 and TRBJ2-2; D is perhaps TRBD2 (6 bases). From germline, CDR1 is KGHDR and CDR2 SFDVKD. The CDR3 covers 16 residues. Between the trimmed V and J ends, which lost 5 bases and 3 bases, there was a span of 15 bases. The CDR3 loop is CATSAKRGLHTGELFF. The CDR3 nucleotides are TGTGCCACCAGTGCCAAAAGGGGACTTCACACCGGGGAGCTGTTTTTT.

The genes are TRBV6-5 and TRBJ1-2; the match to TRBD1 covers 9 bases. J was trimmed by 12 bases and V by 6 bases; bases with no gene match: 8. CDR1 is MNHEY, CDR2 SVGAGI, per germline. The CDR3 covers 12 residues. CDR3 sequence (DNA): TGTGCCAGCAGAGGCCCCCGGGACAGGGACACCTTC. It codes for CASRGPRDRDTF.

This rearrangement joins TRBV5-1 to TRBJ1-3; D unclear. Germline V gene sequence: CDR1 SGHRS, CDR2 YFSETQ. V was clipped by 1 base and J by 0 bases, with 2 bases between them. The CDR3 contains 13 residues. The CDR3 DNA is TGCGCCAGCAGCTTGTACTCTGGAAACACCATATATTTT. Its protein is CASSLYSGNTIYF.

The V and J genes are TRBV5-1 and TRBJ2-7, with D perhaps TRBD1 (5 bases). The CDR3 is made up of 14 amino acids. The germline V gene encodes CDR1 SGHRS and CDR2 YFSETQ. V shed 5 bases and J shed 4 bases, with 16 bases lying between them. The CDR3 region is CASRDRGRDYEQYF. DNA for the CDR3: TGCGCCAGCAGGGATAGGGGCAGGGATTACGAGCAGTACTTC.

This clone has a single count. The chain carries TRBV11-2 and TRBJ1-1; 9 nucleotides match TRBD1. CDR3 length: 19 residues. V was clipped by 5 bases and J by 6 bases; unmatched bases: 22. Germline CDR1 reads SGHAT; CDR2 reads FQNNGV. The CDR3 sequence is CASSLTRKSLGQGTAEAFF. CDR3 sequence (DNA): TGTGCCAGCAGCCTGACCCGTAAGTCGTTAGGACAGGGGACTGCTGAAGCTTTCTTT.

The chain employs TRBV6-5 and TRBJ2-7; 7 bases agree with TRBD1. This CDR3 is 15 amino acids long. Germline loops: CDR1 MNHEY, CDR2 SVGAGI. The trim removed 7 bases at V and 6 bases at J, leaving 15 bases unmatched. The CDR3 DNA follows: TGTGCCAGCATTCCACTGACAGGGATGTATGTCGAGCAGTACTTC. Protein: CASIPLTGMYVEQYF.

The chain joins TRBV5-4 to TRBJ1-2; 8 nucleotides line up with TRBD1. Germline CDR1 is SGHNT and CDR2 is YYREEE (reference sequence). V lost 4 bases, J lost 7 bases, and 6 bases stayed unmatched. The CDR3 loop spans 13 amino acids. The CDR3 reads CASSPTGAGGYTF. The DNA of the CDR3 is TGTGCCAGCAGCCCGACAGGGGCGGGTGGCTACACCTTC. Full variable domain (missing parts from reference TRBV5-4 and TRBJ1-2): ETGVTQSPTHLIKTRGQQVTLRCSSQSGHNTVSWYQQALGQGPQFIFQYYREEENGRGNFPPRFSGLQFPNYSSELNVNALELDDSALYLCASSPTGAGGYTFGSGTRLTVV.

The chain carries TRBV13 and TRBJ1-2, with unresolved D. From germline, CDR1 is PRHDT and CDR2 FYEKMQ (reference sequence). The CDR3 runs 17 residues. V dropped 5 bases and J dropped 10 bases, with 29 bases sitting between them. CDR3 residues: CASSLTSRIESSGYYTF. CDR3 coding DNA: TGTGCCAGCAGCCTTACCTCGCGGATCGAGTCATCTGGGTACTACACCTTC.

The chain carries TRBV4-1 and TRBJ2-3; D is ambiguous. The V end was cut by 4 bases, the J end by 0 bases, with 17 bases between. The CDR3 is 17 residues long. Germline V CDR1 and CDR2: MGHRA, YSYEKL. The CDR3 spells CASSLRQAIISTDTQYF. The CDR3, as DNA: TGCGCCAGCAGCCTCAGGCAGGCCATAATTAGCACAGATACGCAGTATTTT.

V gene TRBV15 combines with J gene TRBJ2-5, with 7 bases matching TRBD2. The ends lost 0 bases at V and 0 bases at J; junction bases unmatched: 1. The CDR3 loop spans 15 amino acids. In germline, CDR1 is LNHNV, CDR2 YYDKDF (reference sequence). The DNA of the CDR3 is TGTGCCACCAGCAGAGATCGGGGGGACCAAGAGACCCAGTACTTC. This translates into CATSRDRGDQETQYF. The whole variable domain, filled in from reference TRBV15 and TRBJ2-5, reads DAMVIQNPRYQVTQFGKPVTLSCSQTLNHNVMYWYQQKSSQAPKLLFHYYDKDFNNEADTPDNFQSRRPNTSFCFLDIRSPGLGDTAMYLCATSRDRGDQETQYFGPGTRLLVL.

As concerns this clone: Just one base apart from a much larger clone, this may be a read error. Distinct nucleotide sequences in the sample also encode this CDR3. The V call is TRBV11-3, the J call TRBJ2-2, with D unresolved. Between the trimmed V and J ends, which lost 6 bases and 1 base, there was a span of 3 bases. The CDR3 extends over 12 amino acids. CDR1 and CDR2 from the germline V gene are SGHNT and YENEEA. The DNA of the CDR3 is TGTGCCAGCAGTCAGAACACCGGGGAGCTGTTTTTT. Protein product: CASSQNTGELFF. Filled out from reference TRBV11-3 and TRBJ2-2, the complete variable domain reads EAGVVQSPRYKIIEKKQPVAFWCNPISGHNTLYWYLQNLGQGPELLIRYENEEAVDDSQLPKDRFSAERLKGVDSTLKIQPAELGDSAVYLCASSQNTGELFFGEGSRLTVL.